One and the same sample provided the 26 T cell receptor beta chains below, sequenced in a study of neoadjuvant nivolumab and ipilimumab in lung cancer. Produced via immunoSEQ multiplex PCR; TCRdb's table is partial and in-frame only. The top ten hold roughly 8.9% of the sample, which has 25,000 to 30,000 clones, around four fifths seen once. Sequences were derived from tumor tissue, sampled after neoadjuvant nivolumab, alone or with ipilimumab, at or shortly before surgery. The receptor source for this set is an adult with non-small cell lung cancer.

This clone rates as medium-sized. V gene TRBV27 combines with J gene TRBJ1-5; TRBD1 agrees at 7 bases. Germline-derived CDR1 and CDR2 are MNHEY and SMNVEV (reference sequence). This CDR3 is 15 amino acids long. The trim removed 6 bases at V and 0 bases at J, leaving 5 bases unmatched. The CDR3, as DNA: TGTGCCAGCAGCCAGGGGGACTTTAGCAATCAGCCCCAGCATTTT. This translates into CASSQGDFSNQPQHF.

This chain connects TRBV7-8 to TRBJ2-7; 9 bases match TRBD2. The germline CDR1 and CDR2 sequences are SGHVS and FQNEAQ. The CDR3 runs 13 residues. Trimming took 8 bases from V and 5 from J; bases not matched to a gene: 7. The CDR3 bases are TGTGCCAGCGGAACTAGCGGGTTCAACGAGCAGTACTTC. Translation: CASGTSGFNEQYF.

V and J are TRBV15 and TRBJ2-3; TRBD1 aligns across 10 bases. Germline CDR1 LNHNV, CDR2 YYDKDF (reference sequence). The CDR3 totals 16 residues. V was clipped by 7 bases and J by 4 bases; unmatched bases: 11. The CDR3 bases are TGTGCCACCAAACCACCGGGACAGGGGAGAGCAGATACGCAGTATTTT. This sequence encodes CATKPPGQGRADTQYF. The full variable domain, completed using reference TRBV15 and TRBJ2-3, is DAMVIQNPRYQVTQFGKPVTLSCSQTLNHNVMYWYQQKSSQAPKLLFHYYDKDFNNEADTPDNFQSRRPNTSFCFLDIRSPGLGDTAMYLCATKPPGQGRADTQYFGPGTRLTVL.

A single count supports this clone. The chain has TRBV18 and TRBJ1-2; TRBD1 matches at 11 bases. The germline V gene has CDR1 KGHSH and CDR2 LQKENI. The CDR3 runs to 17 residues. Unmatched junction bases numbered 8, after V lost 0 bases and J lost 5 bases. The CDR3, as DNA: TGTGCCAGCTCACCACCGGAGGACAGGGGGCTTTGGTATGGCTACACCTTC. This encodes CASSPPEDRGLWYGYTF.

This chain links TRBV6-1 with TRBJ2-7; D not resolved. Germline V gene data show CDR1 as MNHNS and CDR2 as SASEGT. Trimming stripped 8 bases from V and 2 bases from J, with 16 bases between. This CDR3 region has 14 residues. CDR3 DNA: TGTGCCAGCTCAGACCTCAGGTCCGCCTACGAGCAGTACTTC. Residues: CASSDLRSAYEQYF.

This clone has just one count. The CDR3 spells CASRRSGSESETQYF. The CDR3 DNA sequence: TGCGCCAGCAGACGAAGCGGGAGTGAATCAGAGACCCAGTACTTC. The chain carries TRBV5-1 and TRBJ2-5; 8 bases align to TRBD2. V shed 5 bases, J shed 4 bases, and the junction held 10 bases outside the gene matches. The CDR3 extends over 15 amino acids. Germline loops: CDR1 SGHRS, CDR2 YFSETQ.

The rearrangement links TRBV5-4 to TRBJ2-1, with a tentative D call TRBD2 (7 bases). V was cut by 2 bases and J by 0 bases, with 9 bases left in between. Per germline, CDR1 SGHNT and CDR2 YYREEE (reference sequence). The CDR3 is 15 amino acids. The CDR3 here is CASSFGGPSYNEQFF. The CDR3 bases are TGTGCCAGCAGCTTCGGGGGGCCCTCCTACAATGAGCAGTTCTTC. Full variable domain (remainder filled in from reference TRBV5-4 and TRBJ2-1): ETGVTQSPTHLIKTRGQQVTLRCSSQSGHNTVSWYQQALGQGPQFIFQYYREEENGRGNFPPRFSGLQFPNYSSELNVNALELDDSALYLCASSFGGPSYNEQFFGPGTRLTVL.

This clone occurred a few times. The chain recombines TRBV7-6 with TRBJ2-1; 10 nucleotides agree with TRBD2. CDR3 size: 20 residues. The germline gives CDR1 SGHVS, CDR2 FNYEAQ. J gave up 0 bases and V 7 bases, and 18 bases lay outside the gene matches. The CDR3 sequence: CASTGQGPAGGPYSYNEQFF. The CDR3 bases are TGTGCCAGCACTGGACAGGGTCCAGCGGGAGGGCCTTACTCCTACAATGAGCAGTTCTTC.

The chain uses TRBV29-1 and TRBJ2-4; TRBD2 might be the D (5 bases). CDR3 size: 14 residues. CDR1 is SQVTM and CDR2 is ANQGSEA in the germline V gene. The V and J ends lost 0 bases and 6 bases respectively, with 12 bases between them. The CDR3 region is CSVEDRRFPNIQYF. CDR3 nucleotides: TGCAGCGTTGAAGATCGGAGGTTTCCAAACATTCAGTACTTC.

This chain links TRBV5-1 with TRBJ2-3; 7 positions agree with TRBD1. The CDR3 has 14 residues. The V gene end was trimmed by 5 bases and the J gene end by 2 bases; junction bases not matched to a gene: 5. Germline-derived CDR1 and CDR2 are SGHRS and YFSETQ. The CDR3 DNA is TGCGCCAGCAGACAGGGACAGCACACAGATACGCAGTATTTT. It codes for CASRQGQHTDTQYF.

The J gene is TRBJ2-5, the V gene TRBV19; TRBD2 agrees at 13 bases. The CDR3 runs to 16 residues. Germline trimming cut 3 bases from V and 5 bases from J; bases unmatched to any gene: 6. Germline V CDR1 and CDR2: LNHDA, SQIVND (reference sequence). The CDR3 protein is CASSMATSGRTETQYF. In DNA, the CDR3 is TGTGCCAGTAGTATGGCGACTAGCGGGAGGACGGAGACCCAGTACTTC.

The genes are TRBV2 and TRBJ1-3; D uncertain. Between the trimmed V and J ends, which lost 1 base and 0 bases, there was a span of 7 bases. CDR1 is SNHLY, CDR2 FYNNEI, per germline. The CDR3 extends over 15 amino acids. CDR3 protein: CASSEEGYSGNTIYF. Written as DNA, the CDR3 is TGTGCCAGCAGTGAAGAGGGTTACTCTGGAAACACCATATATTTT.

This sequence joins TRBV5-6 and TRBJ2-3; no clear D. With 4 bases removed from V and 10 bases from J, the gap between germline ends came to 16 bases. CDR1 is SGHDT, CDR2 YYEEEE, per germline. The CDR3 length is 13 residues. CDR3 nucleotides: TGTGCCAGCAGCCGTGGGCGGTACCCCTCGCAGTATTTT. Its translation: CASSRGRYPSQYF.

This chain uses TRBV5-5 with TRBJ2-7, with D unclear. CDR3 length equals 12 residues. Deletions cut 2 bases from V and 2 bases from J, with 5 bases between. Germline CDR1 SGHKS, CDR2 YYEKEE (reference sequence). CDR3 residues: CASSLAPYEQYF. The CDR3 DNA reads as TGTGCCAGCAGCTTAGCCCCCTACGAGCAGTACTTC.

This chain links TRBV30 with TRBJ2-2; 8 nucleotides agree with TRBD2. The CDR3 runs to 17 residues. V lost 8 bases, J lost 3 bases, and 17 bases stayed unmatched. Germline V gives CDR1 GTSNPN, CDR2 SVGIG (reference sequence). In nucleotides, the CDR3 is TGTGCCCGAACCGGGACTAGGGGCGTCCTAGACACCGGGGAGCTGTTTTTT. Amino acid sequence: CARTGTRGVLDTGELFF. The full variable domain, its missing parts supplied by reference TRBV30 and TRBJ2-2, is SQTIHQWPATLVQPVGSPLSLECTVEGTSNPNLYWYRQAAGRGLQLLFYSVGIGQISSEVPQNLSASRPQDRQFILSSKKLLLSDSGFYLCARTGTRGVLDTGELFFGEGSRLTVL.

This chain connects TRBV6-5 to TRBJ2-3; D gene unclear. From germline, CDR1 is MNHEY and CDR2 SVGAGI. The CDR3 runs 15 residues. V lost 0 bases and J 1 base, leaving 8 bases between the germline ends. The CDR3 sequence: CASSYSQRGTDTQYF. DNA for the CDR3: TGTGCCAGCAGTTACTCCCAGCGAGGCACAGATACGCAGTATTTT.

The chain is built from TRBV19 and TRBJ2-1; a possible D gene is TRBD2 (5 bases). Trimming stripped 7 bases from V and 7 bases from J, with 20 bases between. The V gene's germline CDR1 is LNHDA and CDR2 SQIVND (reference sequence). The CDR3 is made up of 15 amino acids. The CDR3 loop is CASKASGNLANEQFF. DNA for the CDR3: TGTGCCAGTAAAGCGTCGGGAAATTTGGCGAATGAGCAGTTCTTC.

The chain has TRBV18 and TRBJ1-5, with D unclear. V was pared by 2 bases and J by 1 base, with 9 bases between. The CDR3 is 15 residues long. Germline assignment: CDR1 KGHSH and CDR2 LQKENI. CDR3 nucleotides: TGTGCCAGCTCACCAACGGGGATGAGCAATCAGCCCCAGCATTTT. Translation gives CASSPTGMSNQPQHF. The full variable domain, with the rest looked up from reference TRBV18 and TRBJ1-5, is NAGVMQNPRHLVRRRGQEARLRCSPMKGHSHVYWYRQLPEEGLKFMVYLQKENIIDESGMPKERFSAEFPKEGPSILRIQQVVRGDSAAYFCASSPTGMSNQPQHFGDGTRLSIL.

This clone appeared once. The rearrangement links TRBV5-1 to TRBJ2-3; tentative D call: TRBD1 (5 bases). This CDR3 is 15 amino acids long. With 0 bases removed from V and 3 bases from J, the gap between germline ends came to 11 bases. CDR1 is SGHRS, CDR2 YFSETQ, per germline. Written as DNA, the CDR3 is TGCGCCAGCAGCTTGGCTAACAGGAGAACAGATACGCAGTATTTT. It codes for CASSLANRRTDTQYF.

The V and J genes are TRBV5-6 and TRBJ2-6, with 9 bases fitting TRBD1. Germline-derived CDR1 and CDR2 are SGHDT and YYEEEE. Trimming cost V 4 bases and J 2 bases; bases outside gene matches: 7. This CDR3 contains 17 residues. CDR3 in amino acids: CASSPDRGGTGANVLTF. CDR3 coding DNA: TGTGCCAGCAGCCCCGACAGGGGGGGTACTGGGGCCAACGTCCTGACTTTC. The whole variable domain, filled in from reference TRBV5-6 and TRBJ2-6, reads DAGVTQSPTHLIKTRGQQVTLRCSPKSGHDTVSWYQQALGQGPQFIFQYYEEEERQRGNFPDRFSGHQFPNYSSELNVNALLLGDSALYLCASSPDRGGTGANVLTFGAGSRLTVL.

This clone turned up a few times. This chain links TRBV2 with TRBJ2-3; 8 bases fit TRBD2. Germline loops: CDR1 SNHLY, CDR2 FYNNEI. V shed 7 bases and J 2 bases; nucleotides not matched to a gene: 8. CDR3 length: 15 amino acids. The CDR3 nucleotides read TGTGCCAGCACCGTCCGCGGGAGGCTCACAGATACGCAGTATTTT. Residues: CASTVRGRLTDTQYF.

The chain combines TRBV2 with TRBJ2-5, with a weak D call TRBD2 (6 bases). Germline V lookup: CDR1 SNHLY, CDR2 FYNNEI. The ends were cut back, 6 bases at V and 4 bases at J, with 12 bases in the middle. The CDR3 is 13 amino acids. DNA of the CDR3: TGTGCCAGCAGCTCCGGGGGTATAGAGACCCAGTACTTC. Protein product: CASSSGGIETQYF.

The CDR3: CASSLAPGLGLNEQFF. The CDR3 DNA reads TGTGCCAGCAGCTTAGCGCCGGGACTAGGTCTTAATGAGCAGTTCTTC. This chain links TRBV7-6 with TRBJ2-1; 8 nucleotides align to TRBD2. The CDR3 has 16 amino acids. Germline CDR1 SGHVS, CDR2 FNYEAQ. The ends lost 0 bases at V and 7 bases at J; junction bases unmatched: 8.

V gene TRBV11-3 combines with J gene TRBJ2-3; D uncertain. The CDR3 consists of 14 residues. Germline assignment: CDR1 SGHNT and CDR2 YENEEA. V dropped 2 bases and J dropped 6 bases, with 12 bases sitting between them. The CDR3 is CASSLTYLSDTQYF. Written as DNA, the CDR3 is TGTGCCAGCAGCTTAACATATCTATCGGATACGCAGTATTTT. Looking up the rest from reference TRBV11-3 and TRBJ2-3 gives the full variable domain: EAGVVQSPRYKIIEKKQPVAFWCNPISGHNTLYWYLQNLGQGPELLIRYENEEAVDDSQLPKDRFSAERLKGVDSTLKIQPAELGDSAVYLCASSLTYLSDTQYFGPGTRLTVL.

This rearrangement joins TRBV11-2 to TRBJ2-7; a weak D match, TRBD2 (5 bases). The germline V and J ends were trimmed by 5 bases and 7 bases, with 15 bases remaining between them. The CDR3 runs to 13 residues. From germline, CDR1 is SGHAT and CDR2 FQNNGV. The CDR3 DNA reads TGTGCCAGCAGCCCCTTCGGGGTTTGGGAGCAGTACTTC. It yields the protein CASSPFGVWEQYF.

CDR3 bases: TGTGCCAGCAGTTACTCGAGACAAAGGGATACGCAGTATTTT. Protein: CASSYSRQRDTQYF. The chain carries TRBV6-5 and TRBJ2-3; D is uncertain. Germline lookup yields CDR1 MNHEY and CDR2 SVGAGI. The CDR3 loop spans 14 amino acids. Trimming pared 0 bases from V and 6 bases from J, leaving 10 bases between.